These 21 T cell receptor beta chains were sequenced from one sample in a study of OX40 agonist ivuxolimab in advanced cancers. Clones were sequenced by immunoSEQ multiplex PCR, and TCRdb holds only the in-frame ones, with some missing. Here the sample spans 90,000 to 100,000 clones, around 91% being singletons. The source material was CD4+ or CD8+ T cells sorted from blood, sampled in a trial of the OX40 agonist ivuxolimab. All receptors come from an adult with an advanced solid tumor such as melanoma, head and neck, liver or kidney cancer.

V is TRBV5-4 and J is TRBJ1-2; D not resolved. The CDR3 sequence is 13 residues long. Between the trimmed V and J ends, which lost 4 bases and 1 base, there was a span of 8 bases. The germline V gene encodes CDR1 SGHNT and CDR2 YYREEE (reference sequence). The CDR3: CASSEEVNYGYTF. The DNA for the CDR3 is TGTGCCAGCAGCGAGGAGGTTAACTATGGCTACACCTTC.

Worth noting for this clone: Other DNA sequences in the same sample also yield this CDR3. V usage is TRBV30 and J usage is TRBJ1-1; no definite D call. The CDR3 runs to 14 residues. Trimming took off 3 bases at V and 1 base at J, with 12 bases between the two ends. Per germline, CDR1 GTSNPN and CDR2 SVGIG (reference sequence). The CDR3 DNA reads as TGTGCCTGGAGCCCGGATGGTCAGAACACTGAAGCTTTCTTT. Protein product: CAWSPDGQNTEAFF.

This CDR3 reads CASSIQGGYEQYF. CDR3 bases: TGTGCCAGTAGTATACAGGGAGGATACGAGCAGTACTTC. The chain links TRBV19 to TRBJ2-7; D possibly corresponds to TRBD2 (6 bases). V lost 2 bases, J lost 4 bases, and 9 bases lay in between. This CDR3 is built from 13 residues. Germline CDR1 is LNHDA and CDR2 is SQIVND (reference sequence).

The CDR3 is CASSLEAAYSGNTIYF. The CDR3 coding sequence is TGTGCCAGCAGCTTAGAAGCAGCATACTCTGGAAACACCATATATTTT. The chain links TRBV11-2 to TRBJ1-3, with D unclear. CDR1 is SGHAT, CDR2 FQNNGV, per germline. This CDR3 spans 16 amino acids. Trimming removed 0 bases at V and 0 bases at J, with 9 bases between.

The V gene is TRBV19, the J gene TRBJ1-2; tentatively, D is TRBD1 (6 bases). V was shortened by 6 bases and J by 8 bases, with 16 bases between the two germline ends. The V gene's germline CDR1 is LNHDA and CDR2 SQIVND (reference sequence). The CDR3 covers 13 residues. The CDR3 DNA is TGTGCCAGTAGCCCGCAGGGGAAAGGAGGCTACACCTTC. Encoded protein: CASSPQGKGGYTF.

The V and J genes are TRBV25-1 and TRBJ1-3, with 7 bases aligning to TRBD1. The V segment lost 2 bases and the J segment 0 bases; nucleotides outside the gene matches: 4. Germline CDR1 reads MGHDK; CDR2 reads SYGVNS. The CDR3 is 16 amino acids. CDR3 protein: CASSERQGSSGNTIYF. The CDR3 DNA is TGTGCCAGCAGTGAACGACAGGGCAGCTCTGGAAACACCATATATTTT.

The chain employs TRBV27 and TRBJ1-6, with D possibly being TRBD1 (5 bases). The CDR3 sequence is 12 residues long. V lost 8 bases, J lost 9 bases, and 11 bases lay in between. The germline gives CDR1 MNHEY, CDR2 SMNVEV (reference sequence). The CDR3 spells CASRPGASPLHF. CDR3 nucleotide sequence: TGTGCCAGCCGGCCCGGGGCTTCACCCCTCCACTTT.

This clone was recorded once. This chain uses TRBV5-4 with TRBJ2-5; D gene unclear. The V gene lost 4 bases and the J gene lost 3 bases, with 16 bases spanning the gap. CDR3 size: 15 residues. Germline V gene lookup returns CDR1 SGHNT and CDR2 YYREEE (reference sequence). CDR3 DNA sequence: TGTGCCAGCAGCACGGGCCAGCGCCCTGAAGAGACCCAGTACTTC. The encoded protein is CASSTGQRPEETQYF.

The rearrangement joins TRBV13 to TRBJ2-7, with 10 bases identical to TRBD2. Trimming took 0 bases from V and 2 from J; bases not matched to a gene: 4. Germline V gene lookup returns CDR1 PRHDT and CDR2 FYEKMQ (reference sequence). CDR3 length equals 16 residues. The CDR3 reads CASSLGSAGGPYEQYF. In DNA, the CDR3 is TGTGCCAGCAGCTTAGGCTCAGCGGGAGGGCCCTACGAGCAGTACTTC.

The chain uses TRBV11-2 and TRBJ2-5; D call uncertain. Germline V CDR1 and CDR2: SGHAT, FQNNGV. V was pared by 5 bases and J by 5 bases, with 3 bases between. This CDR3 comprises 10 residues. The CDR3 here is CASSQETQYF. Here the CDR3 DNA reads TGTGCCAGCAGCCAGGAGACCCAGTACTTC.

This clone showed up just once. This sequence joins TRBV12-1 and TRBJ2-2; the D call in the table, TRBD2, was not verified against the DNA. TRBV12-1 is an annotated pseudogene. CDR3 length: 13 residues. Here the CDR3 reads CASSFSLTGELFF. CDR3 nucleotide sequence: TGTGCCAGCAGCTTTAGCTTGACCGGGGAGCTGTTTTTT.

The J gene is TRBJ1-1, the V gene TRBV6-1; a weak D match, TRBD1 (6 bases). Germline loops: CDR1 MNHNS, CDR2 SASEGT. CDR3 length: 11 amino acids. The V end was cut by 7 bases, the J end by 6 bases, with 9 bases between. CDR3 DNA sequence: TGTGCCAGCACAGAGGGGGCTGAAGCTTTCTTT. Residues: CASTEGAEAFF.

Points on this clone: Other nucleotide sequences in the sample specify the same CDR3. CDR3 in DNA: TGTGCCAGTAGTATAGGACAGGTTTATCAGCCCCAGCATTTT. The encoded protein is CASSIGQVYQPQHF. The V and J genes are TRBV19 and TRBJ1-5; tentative D call: TRBD1 (6 bases). The germline CDR1 and CDR2 sequences are LNHDA and SQIVND (reference sequence). The V and J ends lost 1 base and 5 bases respectively, with 9 bases between them. The CDR3 totals 14 residues.

The chain recombines TRBV19 with TRBJ1-1; TRBD1 matches 11 bases. With V trimmed by 3 bases and J by 6 bases, 3 bases remained unmatched. The CDR3 has 14 residues. The germline V gene encodes CDR1 LNHDA and CDR2 SQIVND (reference sequence). The CDR3 here is CASSIRGQGAEAFF. CDR3 coding DNA: TGTGCCAGTAGTATCCGGGGACAGGGGGCTGAAGCTTTCTTT.

This clone was seen more than once but under ten times. The chain combines TRBV27 with TRBJ1-2; TRBD1 matches 10 bases. V was clipped by 4 bases and J by 5 bases; unmatched bases: 10. CDR3 size: 16 residues. CDR1 MNHEY and CDR2 SMNVEV come from the germline V gene (reference sequence). The CDR3 bases are TGTGCCAGCAGTTCGACGATGACAGGGGGCGGGTATGGCTACACCTTC. This sequence encodes CASSSTMTGGGYGYTF.

This chain uses TRBV6-6 with TRBJ1-5, with TRBD1 as a possible D gene (5 bases). There are 16 residues in the CDR3. Trimming took off 4 bases at V and 3 bases at J, with 16 bases between the two ends. From germline, CDR1 is MNHNY and CDR2 SVGAGI (reference sequence). This chain's CDR3 is CASSSAEPGTNQPQHF. The CDR3, as DNA: TGTGCCAGCAGTTCTGCGGAGCCGGGGACCAATCAGCCCCAGCATTTT.

The chain carries TRBV2 and TRBJ1-1; the D is unclear. The V gene lost 4 bases and the J gene lost 4 bases, with 7 bases spanning the gap. The CDR3 runs to 12 residues. Germline-derived CDR1 and CDR2 are SNHLY and FYNNEI. DNA of the CDR3: TGTGCCAGCAGTGGACGGCTCACTGAAGCTTTCTTT. Protein: CASSGRLTEAFF.

V and J are TRBV30 and TRBJ2-1, with a weak D call TRBD2 (5 bases). CDR1 is GTSNPN and CDR2 is SVGIG in the germline V gene (reference sequence). V gave up 1 base and J gave up 9 bases, with 7 bases separating them. CDR3 size: 11 residues. The CDR3 is CAWSGRGEQFF. CDR3 DNA sequence: TGTGCCTGGAGTGGCCGGGGTGAGCAGTTCTTC.

The rearrangement links TRBV15 to TRBJ2-7; 12 nucleotides agree with TRBD2. The germline CDR1 and CDR2 sequences are LNHNV and YYDKDF (reference sequence). The CDR3 spans 16 residues. V was pared by 3 bases and J by 3 bases, with 6 bases of the junction left unmatched. CDR3 amino acids: CATSSRLAGDHYEQYF. The DNA for the CDR3 is TGTGCCACCAGCAGCCGACTAGCGGGGGACCACTACGAGCAGTACTTC.

Note on this clone: The same CDR3 arises from other DNA sequences in this sample as well. The J gene is TRBJ1-5, the V gene TRBV6-1; D is undetermined. Deletions cut 2 bases from V and 4 bases from J, with 9 bases between. Germline V gives CDR1 MNHNS, CDR2 SASEGT. There are 14 residues in the CDR3. CDR3 loop: CASSENRRNQPQHF. In nucleotides, the CDR3 is TGTGCCAGCAGTGAAAATAGACGGAATCAGCCCCAGCATTTT.

This chain joins TRBV2 and TRBJ1-5; maybe TRBD1 (6 bases). This CDR3 has 15 amino acids. Germline V lookup: CDR1 SNHLY, CDR2 FYNNEI. V lost 3 bases to trimming and J lost 0 bases, with 9 bases between them. CDR3 loop: CASSDLGHSNQPQHF. In DNA form, the CDR3 reads TGTGCCAGCAGTGACCTGGGACATAGCAATCAGCCCCAGCATTTT.